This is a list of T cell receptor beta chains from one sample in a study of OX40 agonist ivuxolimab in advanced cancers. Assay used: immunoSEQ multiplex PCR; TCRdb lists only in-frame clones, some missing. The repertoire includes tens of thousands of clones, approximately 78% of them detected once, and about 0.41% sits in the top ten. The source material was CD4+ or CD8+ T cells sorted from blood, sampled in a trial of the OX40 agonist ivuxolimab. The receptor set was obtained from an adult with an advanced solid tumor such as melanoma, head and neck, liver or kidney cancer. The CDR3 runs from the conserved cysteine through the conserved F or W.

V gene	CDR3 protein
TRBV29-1	CSVEDPGAKRNTEAFF
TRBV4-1	CASSQDIGTTMNTEAFF
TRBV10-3	CAISGGQTADYGYTF
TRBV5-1	CASSSDGGANVLTF
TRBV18	CASSLGQNTNYGYTF
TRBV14	CASSQDLAGGGTQYF
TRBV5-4	CASSSLGAGRVQETQYF
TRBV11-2	CASSRSDRDSPRYGYTF
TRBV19	CASKIGPLRDTEAFF
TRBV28	CASSPLGSSGNTIYF